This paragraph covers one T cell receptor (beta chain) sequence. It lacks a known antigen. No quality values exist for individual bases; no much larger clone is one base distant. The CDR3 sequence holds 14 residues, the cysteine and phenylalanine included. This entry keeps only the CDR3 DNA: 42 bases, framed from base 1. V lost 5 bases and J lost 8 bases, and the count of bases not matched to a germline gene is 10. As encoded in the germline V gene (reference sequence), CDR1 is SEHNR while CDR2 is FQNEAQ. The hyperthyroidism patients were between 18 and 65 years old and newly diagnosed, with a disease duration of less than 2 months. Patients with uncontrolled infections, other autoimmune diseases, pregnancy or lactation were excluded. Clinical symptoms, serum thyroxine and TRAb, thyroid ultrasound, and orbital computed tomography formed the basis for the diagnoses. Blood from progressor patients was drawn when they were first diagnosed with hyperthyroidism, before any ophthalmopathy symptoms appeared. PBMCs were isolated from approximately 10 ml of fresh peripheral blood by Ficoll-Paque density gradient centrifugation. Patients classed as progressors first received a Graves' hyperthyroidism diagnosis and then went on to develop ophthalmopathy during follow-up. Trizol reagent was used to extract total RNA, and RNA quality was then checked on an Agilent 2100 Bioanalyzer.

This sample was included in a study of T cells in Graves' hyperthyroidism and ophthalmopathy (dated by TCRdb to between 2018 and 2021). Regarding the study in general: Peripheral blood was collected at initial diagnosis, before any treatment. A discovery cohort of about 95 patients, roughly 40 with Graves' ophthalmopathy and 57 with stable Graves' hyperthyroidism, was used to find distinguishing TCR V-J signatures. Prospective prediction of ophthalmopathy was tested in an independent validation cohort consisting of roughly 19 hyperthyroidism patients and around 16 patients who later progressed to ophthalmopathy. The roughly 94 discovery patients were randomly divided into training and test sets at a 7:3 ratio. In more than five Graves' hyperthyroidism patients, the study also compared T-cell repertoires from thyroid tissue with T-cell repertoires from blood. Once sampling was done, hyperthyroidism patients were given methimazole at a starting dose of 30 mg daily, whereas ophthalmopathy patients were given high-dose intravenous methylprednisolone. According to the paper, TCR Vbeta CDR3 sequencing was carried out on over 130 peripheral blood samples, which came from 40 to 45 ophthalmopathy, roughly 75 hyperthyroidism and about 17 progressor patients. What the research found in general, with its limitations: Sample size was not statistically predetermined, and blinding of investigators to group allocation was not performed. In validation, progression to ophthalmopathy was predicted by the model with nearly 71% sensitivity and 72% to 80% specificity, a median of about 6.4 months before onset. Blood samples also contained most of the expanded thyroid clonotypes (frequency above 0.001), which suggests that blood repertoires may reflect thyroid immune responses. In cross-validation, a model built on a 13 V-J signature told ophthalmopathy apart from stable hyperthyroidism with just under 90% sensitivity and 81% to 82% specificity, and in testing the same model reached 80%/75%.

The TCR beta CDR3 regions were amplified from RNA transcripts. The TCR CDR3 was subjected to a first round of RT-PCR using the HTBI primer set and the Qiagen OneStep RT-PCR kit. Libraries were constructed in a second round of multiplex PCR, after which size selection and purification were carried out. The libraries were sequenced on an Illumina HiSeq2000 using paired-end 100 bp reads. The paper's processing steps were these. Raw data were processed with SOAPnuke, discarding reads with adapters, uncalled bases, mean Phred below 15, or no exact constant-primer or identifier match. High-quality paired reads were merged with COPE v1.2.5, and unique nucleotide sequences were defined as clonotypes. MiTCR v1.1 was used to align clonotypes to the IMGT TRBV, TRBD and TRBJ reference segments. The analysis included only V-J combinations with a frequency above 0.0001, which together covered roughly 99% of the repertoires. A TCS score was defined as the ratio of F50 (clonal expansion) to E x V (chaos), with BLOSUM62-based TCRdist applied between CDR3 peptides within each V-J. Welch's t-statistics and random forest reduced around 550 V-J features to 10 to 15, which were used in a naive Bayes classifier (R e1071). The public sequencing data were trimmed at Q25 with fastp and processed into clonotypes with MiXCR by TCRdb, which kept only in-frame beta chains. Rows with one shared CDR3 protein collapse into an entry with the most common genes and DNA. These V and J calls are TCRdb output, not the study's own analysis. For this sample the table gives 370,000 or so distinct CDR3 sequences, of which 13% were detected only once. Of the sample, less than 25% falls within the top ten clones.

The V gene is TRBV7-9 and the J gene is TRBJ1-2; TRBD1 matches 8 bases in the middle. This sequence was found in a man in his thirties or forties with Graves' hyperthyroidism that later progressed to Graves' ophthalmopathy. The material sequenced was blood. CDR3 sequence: CASSRGQGMRGYTF. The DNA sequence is TGTGCCAGCAGCCGCGGACAGGGTATGAGGGGCTACACCTTC.